Listed below are T cell receptor beta chains from one sample, sequenced in a study of identical twins. TCRdb ran MiXCR on the 5' RACE reads and lists one entry per CDR3 protein. The sample has more than 1.5 million distinct CDR3 sequences; roughly a third are singletons. Sequenced sample: cord blood. These receptors were obtained from a newborn girl in good health. Each CDR3 is given with its conserved first and last residue.

J gene	V gene	CDR3 protein
TRBJ2-1	TRBV7-2	CASSLGQTRGFF
TRBJ2-3	TRBV6-4	CASSDHGTGSTDTQYF
TRBJ1-5	TRBV12-3/TRBV12-4	CASSFPRRSGDQPQHF
TRBJ1-2	TRBV29-1	CSVDTGLLNNYGYTF
TRBJ2-1	TRBV4-2	CASSQGTGPYNEQFF
TRBJ2-3	TRBV14	CAARLRTDTQYF
TRBJ1-2	TRBV7-9	CASRDRNAPGPNYGYTF
TRBJ2-1	TRBV20-1	CSPTGLSYNEQFF
TRBJ1-1	TRBV12-3/TRBV12-4	CASSAQGAVNTEAFF
TRBJ2-5	TRBV7-2	CATTSSGKETQYF
TRBJ2-6	TRBV10-1	CASSESRAPGQGPGANVLTF
TRBJ2-4	TRBV6-2/TRBV6-3	CASSYWAGTNIQYF
TRBJ2-2	TRBV20-1	CSARGQGAIEELFF
TRBJ1-6	TRBV28	CASSSGVISPLHF
TRBJ2-6	TRBV6-1	CATIKGGSGTNVLTF
TRBJ2-7	TRBV29-1	CSVEDLRYEQYF
TRBJ1-5	TRBV12-3/TRBV12-4	CASSLAGSGQPQHF
TRBJ1-1	TRBV20-1	CSASPGTGAFF
TRBJ2-4	TRBV25-1	CASSELGAKNIQYF
TRBJ2-1	TRBV7-2	CASSLKAGTGLTSYNEQFF
TRBJ1-3	TRBV7-2	CASSLGMSGNTIYF
TRBJ2-3	TRBV4-2	CASSQGGGLTFGTDTQYF
TRBJ2-3	TRBV24-1	CATRGQGRYTDTQYF
TRBJ2-1	TRBV20-1	CSAREAGAPYNEQFF
TRBJ2-7	TRBV20-1	CSAPSPAGPTYEQYF
TRBJ2-3	TRBV5-1	CASSLARGYTQYF
NA	TRBV21-1	CVSSTFLGGHTHTVTYEQYF
TRBJ1-6	TRBV19	CASSPLTGSSYNSPLHF
TRBJ1-5	TRBV2	CASSVDGRLGQPQHF
TRBJ2-7	TRBV6-1	CASSERGTFLSYEQYF
TRBJ1-2	TRBV5-6	CASSPVGGRDGYTF
TRBJ1-2	TRBV28	CASREDREANSYTF
TRBJ1-4	TRBV7-2	CASSLEGWNNEKLFF
TRBJ2-1	TRBV27	CASSFRGPVLYNEQFF
TRBJ2-7	TRBV27	CASSLRVSYEQYF
TRBJ2-1	TRBV24-1	CATSDVGYNEQFF
NA	TRBV7-9	CASSFRKPFSGNNEQYF
TRBJ2-3	TRBV4-1	CASSALAGVHTDTQYF
TRBJ1-2	TRBV29-1	CSVDHTNYGYTF
TRBJ1-1	TRBV6-1	CASSEARGYTEAFF